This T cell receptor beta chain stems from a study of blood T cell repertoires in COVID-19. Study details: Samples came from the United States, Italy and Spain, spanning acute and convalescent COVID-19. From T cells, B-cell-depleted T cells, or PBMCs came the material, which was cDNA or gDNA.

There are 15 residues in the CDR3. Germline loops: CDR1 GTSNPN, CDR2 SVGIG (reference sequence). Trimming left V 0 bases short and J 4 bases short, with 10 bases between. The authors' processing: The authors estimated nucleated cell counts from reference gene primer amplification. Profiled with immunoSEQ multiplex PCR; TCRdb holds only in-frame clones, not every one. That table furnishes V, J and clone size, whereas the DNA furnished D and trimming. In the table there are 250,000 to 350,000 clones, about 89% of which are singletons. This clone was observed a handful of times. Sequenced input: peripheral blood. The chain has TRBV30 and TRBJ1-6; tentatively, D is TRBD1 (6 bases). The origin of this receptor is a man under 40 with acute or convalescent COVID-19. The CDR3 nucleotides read TGTGCCTGGAGTGTCGGCACAGGGTATAATTCACCCCTCCACTTT. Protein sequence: CAWSVGTGYNSPLHF.